What follows are 25 T cell receptor beta chains derived from one specimen sequenced in a study of blood T cells in healthy people across ages. A second PCR, run for about 7 to 11 cycles, used a sample-barcoded 5' primer plus a J-beta primer mix. TCRdb re-called the 5' RACE reads through MiXCR, storing one row per CDR3 protein. This sample has over 1,300,000 distinct CDR3 sequences, with 55% to 75% found just once. The sequencing input was blood. The receptors originated from a man between 18 and 35 years old in good health.

The chain employs TRBV7-2 and TRBJ2-4; possible D gene TRBD2, 6 bases. The DNA end is a closer match to TRBJ2-7, so the J assignment may be wrong. The CDR3 runs to 12 residues. The germline V gene has CDR1 SGHTA and CDR2 FQGNSA. This chain's CDR3 is CASSYGTLEQYF. The CDR3, as DNA: TGTGCCAGCAGCTATGGGACTCTCGAGCAGTACTTC.

Concerning this clonotype: At one end the junction does not follow the germline gene, possibly because of a read error. The chain carries TRBV29-1 and TRBJ2-7, with 11 bases matching TRBD2. The CDR3 length is 13 residues. The V gene's germline CDR1 is SQVTM and CDR2 ANQGSEA. CDR3: CNVSGRAYNEQYF. The CDR3 coding sequence is TGCAACGTTAGCGGGAGGGCCTACAATGAGCAGTACTTC.

The table lists this clonotype with a few counts. CDR3 sequence: CASRRGEKETQYF. The CDR3 bases are TGTGCCAGCAGGAGGGGGGAAAAAGAGACCCAGTACTTC. This sequence joins TRBV6-5 and TRBJ2-5, with D possibly being TRBD1 or TRBD2 (6 bases each). The CDR3 is 13 amino acids. With 6 bases removed from V and 3 bases from J, the gap between germline ends came to 11 bases. CDR1 and CDR2 from the germline V gene are MNHEY and SVGAGI.

The J gene is TRBJ2-1, the V gene TRBV18; a weak D match, TRBD1 (6 bases). V was trimmed by 5 bases and J by 15 bases, leaving 17 bases between them. The CDR3 consists of 12 residues. The V gene's germline CDR1 is KGHSH and CDR2 LQKENI. The CDR3 region has the DNA TGTGCCAGCTCAGCAGGGGAGCCCTTATCGTTCTTC. It yields the protein CASSAGEPLSFF. The complete variable domain, with remaining parts taken from reference TRBV18 and TRBJ2-1, reads NAGVMQNPRHLVRRRGQEARLRCSPMKGHSHVYWYRQLPEEGLKFMVYLQKENIIDESGMPKERFSAEFPKEGPSILRIQQVVRGDSAAYFCASSAGEPLSFFGPGTRLTVL.

This chain uses TRBV7-6 with TRBJ2-3; TRBD1 matches 8 bases. Germline V gene data show CDR1 as SGHVS and CDR2 as FNYEAQ. CDR3 size: 16 residues. V trimming: 0 bases; J trimming: 3 bases; junction bases outside the gene matches: 5. The CDR3 is CASSLAGQGGTDTQYF. The CDR3 bases are TGTGCCAGCAGCTTAGCCGGACAGGGAGGAACAGATACGCAGTATTTT.

This clonotype came up a few times. The chain is built from TRBV20-1 and TRBJ2-7; 7 positions match TRBD2. V lost 0 bases to trimming and J lost 5 bases; unmatched junction nucleotides: 13. Per germline, CDR1 DFQATT and CDR2 SNEGSKA (reference sequence). The CDR3 spans 16 residues. As DNA, the CDR3 is TGCAGTGCTAGAGATCTTGCTAGCGGAACCTTACACGAGCAGTACTTC. It specifies CSARDLASGTLHEQYF.

The gene calls are TRBV12-3 or TRBV12-4 and TRBJ1-6; D is undetermined. V was trimmed by 4 bases and J by 0 bases, leaving 13 bases between them. This CDR3 spans 17 amino acids. The CDR3 protein is CASSSYGGSSYNSPLHF. The DNA of the CDR3 is TGTGCCAGCAGTTCATACGGTGGAAGCTCCTATAATTCACCCCTCCACTTT.

Turning to this clonotype: Just one base apart from a much larger clone, this may be a read error. The chain links TRBV12-3 or TRBV12-4 to TRBJ1-2; perhaps TRBD1 as D (5 bases). Trimming pared 2 bases from V and 3 bases from J, leaving 7 bases between. The CDR3 length is 13 residues. The CDR3 region has the DNA TGTGCCAGCAGTTTATGGGGGGACTATGGCTACACCTTC. As protein: CASSLWGDYGYTF.

The chain carries TRBV10-3 and TRBJ1-1; the match to TRBD1 covers 7 bases. The CDR3 length is 13 residues. V dropped 10 bases and J dropped 5; count of bases not matched to a gene: 10. Germline loops: CDR1 ENHRY, CDR2 SYGVKD. CDR3 nucleotide sequence: TGTGCCAGCAGGGAGACAGGGCTGACTGAAGCTTTCTTT. Protein sequence: CASRETGLTEAFF.

The J gene is TRBJ1-4, the V gene TRBV6-6; 9 nucleotides align to TRBD1. The V gene's germline CDR1 is MNHNY and CDR2 SVGAGI (reference sequence). This CDR3 has 13 amino acids. Trimming removed 8 bases from V and 5 bases from J; junction bases left unmatched: 3. CDR3 amino acids: CASATGGNEKLFF. The CDR3 nucleotides are TGTGCCAGCGCGACAGGGGGGAATGAAAAACTGTTTTTT.

This clonotype has only a few counts. The CDR3 DNA reads TGCGCCAGCAGCCAAGATTGGGGGTTCGGTACAGATACGCAGTATTTT. Its protein product is CASSQDWGFGTDTQYF. J is TRBJ2-3 and V is TRBV4-1, with D perhaps assigned TRBD1 or TRBD2 (5 bases each). The CDR3 length is 16 residues. The V and J ends lost 0 bases and 3 bases respectively, with 13 bases between them. Germline loops: CDR1 MGHRA, CDR2 YSYEKL.

The chain recombines TRBV28 with TRBJ2-4, with unresolved D. The J call may be in error: the DNA end matches TRBJ2-7 better. The CDR3 spans 13 residues. The V gene's germline CDR1 is MDHEN and CDR2 SYDVKM. CDR3 nucleotides: TGTGCCAGCAGTCAACCCATAGCCTACGAGCAGTACTTC. It specifies CASSQPIAYEQYF.

In its sample, this clonotype was seen a few times. V usage is TRBV20-1 and J usage is TRBJ2-7; no clear D gene. The CDR3 is 14 residues long. The V and J ends lost 5 bases and 1 base respectively, with 15 bases between them. The germline V gene has CDR1 DFQATT and CDR2 SNEGSKA (reference sequence). CDR3 residues: CSAFSGGLSYEQYF. CDR3 bases: TGCAGTGCTTTCTCCGGTGGGCTTTCCTACGAGCAGTACTTC.

This clonotype was recorded many times. The CDR3 here is CASSDSTDTDTQYF. The CDR3, as DNA: TGTGCCAGCAGTGACTCGACAGACACAGATACGCAGTATTTT. This chain connects TRBV6-4 to TRBJ2-3; possibly TRBD1 for D (5 bases). Trimming pared 0 bases from V and 2 bases from J, leaving 6 bases between. From germline, CDR1 is MRHNA and CDR2 SNTAGT. This CDR3 region has 14 residues.

V and J are TRBV2 and TRBJ2-1, with 9 bases aligning to TRBD2. The CDR3 covers 15 residues. In germline, CDR1 is SNHLY, CDR2 FYNNEI. V shed 4 bases, J shed 5 bases, and the junction held 6 bases outside the gene matches. DNA of the CDR3: TGTGCCAGCAGTGGGCGGGGGGGCCCTAACAATGAGCAGTTCTTC. Its protein is CASSGRGGPNNEQFF. Full variable domain (missing parts from reference TRBV2 and TRBJ2-1): EPEVTQTPSHQVTQMGQEVILRCVPISNHLYFYWYRQILGQKVEFLVSFYNNEISEKSEIFDDQFSVERPDGSNFTLKIRSTKLEDSAMYFCASSGRGGPNNEQFFGPGTRLTVL.

The chain is built from TRBV28 and TRBJ1-1, with 7 nucleotides matching TRBD1. Trimming removed 5 bases from V and 8 bases from J; junction bases left unmatched: 11. CDR1 is MDHEN and CDR2 is SYDVKM in the germline V gene. The CDR3 is 14 amino acids. Written as DNA, the CDR3 is TGTGCCAGCAGTCCCATGACAGGGAGAGCAGAAGCTTTCTTT. Translated, it gives CASSPMTGRAEAFF.

This clonotype was detected a few times. The chain recombines TRBV7-9 with TRBJ1-1; 9 bases map to TRBD1. Germline lookup yields CDR1 SEHNR and CDR2 FQNEAQ (reference sequence). With 1 base clipped from V and 4 bases from J, the junction kept 1 base outside the gene matches. There are 14 residues in the CDR3. The CDR3 region is CASSLVQGATEAFF. CDR3 sequence (DNA): TGTGCCAGCAGCTTAGTACAGGGGGCCACTGAAGCTTTCTTT.

This sequence joins TRBV25-1 and TRBJ1-4; D is uncertain. The germline V gene encodes CDR1 MGHDK and CDR2 SYGVNS. This CDR3 has 11 residues. V was clipped by 3 bases and J by 14 bases, with 10 bases between them. The chain's CDR3 is CASSDPPGLFF. Here the CDR3 DNA reads TGTGCCAGCAGTGACCCCCCCGGGCTGTTTTTT.

The chain couples TRBV7-2 to TRBJ1-5, with TRBD1 matching over 7 bases. Germline V gene lookup returns CDR1 SGHTA and CDR2 FQGNSA. With V trimmed by 4 bases and J by 7 bases, 10 bases remained unmatched. The CDR3 is made up of 15 amino acids. Here the CDR3 reads CASSSPGQQGQPQHF. The CDR3 DNA reads TGTGCCAGCAGCTCGCCGGGACAGCAGGGACAGCCCCAGCATTTT.

The table lists this clonotype with a few counts. This chain uses TRBV29-1 with TRBJ2-5; D not resolved. The CDR3 has 13 amino acids. Germline-derived CDR1 and CDR2 are SQVTM and ANQGSEA. The V and J ends lost 3 bases and 5 bases respectively, with 13 bases between them. For the CDR3, the DNA is TGCAGCGTTGAGCAGGCTCAAAGGGAGACCCAGTACTTC. Encoded protein: CSVEQAQRETQYF.

A few counts support this clonotype. CDR3 amino acids: CASSLVVSAPDTQYF. The CDR3 nucleotides are TGCGCCAGCAGCTTGGTGGTGTCGGCACCAGATACGCAGTATTTT. The chain is built from TRBV5-1 and TRBJ2-3; D not resolved. The CDR3 runs 15 residues. Per the germline V gene, CDR1 is SGHRS and CDR2 is YFSETQ. The ends were cut back, 0 bases at V and 4 bases at J, with 12 bases in the middle.

This clonotype has more than one count but fewer than ten. The rearrangement links TRBV28 to TRBJ2-5; TRBD2 matches at 7 bases. Trimming took 5 bases from V and 2 from J; bases not matched to a gene: 5. CDR3 size: 14 residues. CDR1 and CDR2 from the germline V gene are MDHEN and SYDVKM. The CDR3 reads CASSPPRGQETQYF. CDR3 sequence (DNA): TGTGCCAGCAGTCCCCCGCGGGGGCAAGAGACCCAGTACTTC.

This clonotype was recorded a few times. The gene calls are TRBV9 and TRBJ2-2; D is uncertain. V lost 0 bases and J 4 bases, leaving 4 bases between the germline ends. The CDR3 contains 13 residues. CDR1 is SGDLS and CDR2 is YYNGEE in the germline V gene. This CDR3 is CASSVGPTGELFF. As DNA, the CDR3 is TGTGCCAGCAGCGTAGGTCCCACCGGGGAGCTGTTTTTT.

This rearrangement joins TRBV12-3 or TRBV12-4 to TRBJ2-7; 7 positions match TRBD2. The J call may be faulty, since TRBJ2-5 better matches the DNA end. The CDR3 loop spans 15 amino acids. DNA for the CDR3: TGTGCCAGCAGTTTAGGACTAGCATGGTATGAGACCCAGTACTTC. This sequence encodes CASSLGLAWYETQYF.

The gene calls are TRBV7-2 and TRBJ2-7, with D tentatively TRBD2 (5 bases). Trimming cost V 6 bases and J 1 base, with 22 bases left between them. Looked up from germline, CDR1 is SGHTA and CDR2 is FQGNSA. The CDR3 covers 17 residues. The DNA of the CDR3 is TGTGCCAGCAGTACCCGGAAGGGAGAGACCATATCCTACGAGCAGTACTTC. Translation gives CASSTRKGETISYEQYF.